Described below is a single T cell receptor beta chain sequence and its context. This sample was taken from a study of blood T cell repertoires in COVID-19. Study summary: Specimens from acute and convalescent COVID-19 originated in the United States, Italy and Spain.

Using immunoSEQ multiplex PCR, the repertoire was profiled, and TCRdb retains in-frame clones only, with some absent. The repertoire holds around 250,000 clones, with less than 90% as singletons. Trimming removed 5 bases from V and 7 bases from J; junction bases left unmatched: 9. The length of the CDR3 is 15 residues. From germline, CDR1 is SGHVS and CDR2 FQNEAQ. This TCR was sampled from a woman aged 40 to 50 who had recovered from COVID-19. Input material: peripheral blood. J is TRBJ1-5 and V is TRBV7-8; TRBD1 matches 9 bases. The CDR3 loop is CASSSGTGLRQPQHF. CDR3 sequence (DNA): TGTGCCAGCAGCAGCGGGACAGGGTTGCGGCAGCCCCAGCATTTT.